This T cell receptor (beta chain) appears in the sequencing data of a study of CD8 T cells in Susac syndrome. CDR1 and CDR2 (germline): SGHDT, YYEEEE. J lost 2 bases, V lost 4 bases, and 4 bases had no gene match. The CDR3 loop spans 14 amino acids. RNA was extracted with the RNeasy kit, and a quantity of about 0.5 to 1 ug was reverse transcribed using random hexamers. TCRdb ran MiXCR on the immunoSEQ multiplex PCR reads and lists one entry per CDR3 protein. In the table there are some 50,000 distinct CDR3 sequences, just under 95% of which are singletons. The sequence was collected from a human donor with Susac syndrome. The chain recombines TRBV5-6 with TRBJ1-2, with 8 nucleotides matching TRBD1. Material for sequencing was CD8+ T cells from PBMCs. The CDR3: CASSPGTGNYGYTF. The CDR3 DNA reads TGTGCCAGCAGCCCCGGGACAGGCAACTATGGCTACACCTTC.